This T cell receptor (beta chain) was recovered during a study of blood T cell repertoires in COVID-19. Study-level information: Samples came from the United States, Italy and Spain, spanning acute and convalescent COVID-19.

Using immunoSEQ multiplex PCR, the repertoire was profiled, and TCRdb retains in-frame clones only, with some absent. The sample shows roughly 170,000 clones, about 86% of them seen only once. This CDR3 region has 14 residues. Per germline, CDR1 SGHVS and CDR2 FQNEAQ. The J segment lost 1 base and the V segment lost 4 bases, leaving 1 base of the junction unmatched. Sequencing input: peripheral blood. The source is a woman aged 18-29 years who had recovered from COVID-19. J is TRBJ1-1 and V is TRBV7-8; 9 bases align to TRBD1. The CDR3 coding sequence is TGTGCCAGCAGCTCGGGACAGGGGAACACTGAAGCTTTCTTT. Its protein product is CASSSGQGNTEAFF.